This passage covers 20 T cell receptor beta chains from one sample sequenced in a study of a mutant IDH1 vaccine in newly diagnosed glioma. Their cognate antigens are unknown. Time point meaning: week 23, last vaccination. Every single dose of the vaccine, 300 ug of mutant IDH1 20-mer peptide, came with topical imiquimod. Here immunoSEQ multiplex PCR was the method, and the copy in TCRdb shows in-frame clones only, minus some. Counted here are 40,000 to 45,000 clones, around 76% occurring once; the ten biggest clones make up 5.3%. The source was PBMCs, collected from a glioma patient whose treatment included an IDH1 peptide vaccine. The receptors were gathered from a middle-aged man with glioma.

V is TRBV9 and J is TRBJ1-2; TRBD1 matches at 8 bases. The trim removed 2 bases at V and 4 bases at J, leaving 7 bases unmatched. This CDR3 is 15 amino acids long. CDR1 and CDR2 from the germline V gene are SGDLS and YYNGEE. Written as DNA, the CDR3 is TGTGCCAGCAGCGTTGATGACAGGGGCATCTATGGCTACACCTTC. Translation: CASSVDDRGIYGYTF.

The chain employs TRBV4-1 and TRBJ1-1; D call uncertain. The germline V gene has CDR1 MGHRA and CDR2 YSYEKL. The CDR3 has 15 residues. The V gene lost 0 bases and the J gene lost 2 bases, with 10 bases spanning the gap. CDR3 sequence: CASSQDAGVNTEAFF. CDR3 DNA sequence: TGCGCCAGCAGCCAAGATGCCGGTGTAAACACTGAAGCTTTCTTT.

V gene TRBV5-6 combines with J gene TRBJ2-6, with D unresolved. CDR1 and CDR2 from the germline V gene are SGHDT and YYEEEE. Trimming cost V 0 bases and J 3 bases, with 7 bases left between them. The CDR3 contains 15 residues. CDR3 in amino acids: CASSLGRYGANVLTF. CDR3 sequence (DNA): TGTGCCAGCAGCTTGGGGCGTTATGGGGCCAACGTCCTGACTTTC.

This CDR3 is CASIWGASGANVLTF. DNA of the CDR3: TGTGCCAGCATTTGGGGGGCAAGTGGGGCCAACGTCCTGACTTTC. This sequence joins TRBV6-1 and TRBJ2-6; D is possibly TRBD1 or TRBD2 (6 bases each). The V end lost 7 bases, the J end lost 3 bases, and 13 bases lay between the germline ends. Germline V lookup: CDR1 MNHNS, CDR2 SASEGT. CDR3 length: 15 residues.

The chain combines TRBV4-1 with TRBJ1-1; no definite D call. The ends were cut back, 1 base at V and 0 bases at J, with 12 bases in the middle. The CDR3 runs 16 residues. Germline-derived CDR1 and CDR2 are MGHRA and YSYEKL. CDR3 amino acids: CASSQGLGYLNTEAFF. In DNA form, the CDR3 reads TGCGCCAGCAGCCAAGGCCTGGGATACTTGAACACTGAAGCTTTCTTT.

The rearrangement uses TRBV18 and TRBJ1-1; D not certain. Per germline, CDR1 KGHSH and CDR2 LQKENI. Deletions cut 3 bases from V and 7 bases from J, with 12 bases between. CDR3 length equals 13 residues. CDR3 sequence: CASSPSGDGEAFF. DNA for the CDR3: TGTGCCAGCTCACCTTCGGGCGACGGTGAAGCTTTCTTT.

This clone was counted once. The chain employs TRBV2 and TRBJ1-5; D possibly corresponds to TRBD1 (5 bases). The CDR3 loop spans 16 amino acids. Germline CDR1 reads SNHLY; CDR2 reads FYNNEI. Trimming shortened V by 2 bases and J by 0 bases, and 11 bases separated the two germline ends. CDR3 sequence reads: CASSETRVYSNQPQHF. The CDR3 DNA is TGTGCCAGCAGTGAAACCAGGGTCTATAGCAATCAGCCCCAGCATTTT.

V and J are TRBV9 and TRBJ2-7, with unresolved D. The CDR3 length is 13 residues. Germline loops: CDR1 SGDLS, CDR2 YYNGEE. V was trimmed by 0 bases and J by 7 bases, leaving 11 bases between them. CDR3 in DNA: TGTGCCAGCAGCGTAGCGGTGGGAAGGGAGCAGTACTTC. Protein: CASSVAVGREQYF.

This clone has a single count. V usage is TRBV28 and J usage is TRBJ1-3; weak D call: TRBD1 (5 bases). V dropped 5 bases and J dropped 3 bases, with 17 bases sitting between them. This CDR3 region has 16 residues. Germline assignment: CDR1 MDHEN and CDR2 SYDVKM. DNA for the CDR3: TGTGCCAGCAGTATGGGCGGGGGAAGAGGTGGAAACACCATATATTTT. Protein sequence: CASSMGGGRGGNTIYF.

This clone was observed a few times. V gene TRBV28 combines with J gene TRBJ1-5; no definite D call. The CDR3 has 12 amino acids. V was trimmed by 10 bases and J by 4 bases, leaving 11 bases between them. Looked up from germline, CDR1 is MDHEN and CDR2 is SYDVKM. This CDR3 is CATSLKNQPQHF. In DNA form, the CDR3 reads TGTGCCACGTCGCTGAAAAATCAGCCCCAGCATTTT.

As to this clone: Different DNA sequences within this sample yield the same CDR3. The chain joins TRBV30 to TRBJ2-3; D might be TRBD2 (5 bases). In germline, CDR1 is GTSNPN, CDR2 SVGIG (reference sequence). The CDR3 has 13 residues. V was trimmed by 3 bases and J by 3 bases, leaving 10 bases between them. As DNA, the CDR3 is TGTGCCTGGAGGGGCAGGAGGACAGATACGCAGTATTTT. This sequence encodes CAWRGRRTDTQYF.

V usage is TRBV19 and J usage is TRBJ1-4, with 7 bases matching TRBD1. Germline assignment: CDR1 LNHDA and CDR2 SQIVND (reference sequence). The CDR3 has 14 residues. V lost 6 bases, J lost 10 bases, and 11 bases stayed unmatched. The CDR3 loop is CASSSSTQGRKLFF. DNA of the CDR3: TGTGCCAGTAGCTCCTCAACACAGGGGAGAAAACTGTTTTTT. Looking up the rest from reference TRBV19 and TRBJ1-4 gives the full variable domain: DGGITQSPKYLFRKEGQNVTLSCEQNLNHDAMYWYRQDPGQGLRLIYYSQIVNDFQKGDIAEGYSVSREKKESFPLTVTSAQKNPTAFYLCASSSSTQGRKLFFGSGTQLSVL.

This sequence joins TRBV2 and TRBJ1-1; weak D call: TRBD1 (6 bases). V was cut by 6 bases and J by 1 base, with 12 bases left in between. There are 14 residues in the CDR3. Germline CDR1 reads SNHLY; CDR2 reads FYNNEI. The CDR3 DNA reads TGTGCCAGCAGCGGAGACAGGAGGAACACTGAAGCTTTCTTT. Its translation: CASSGDRRNTEAFF.

The V and J genes are TRBV12-5 and TRBJ1-2; 9 nucleotides line up with TRBD1. Germline V lookup: CDR1 LGHNT, CDR2 FRNRAP. Trimming removed 3 bases from V and 7 bases from J; junction bases left unmatched: 21. The CDR3 runs 19 residues. The CDR3 DNA reads TGTGCTAGTGGTTTTGCCGGGACAGGGTCTCGTAGGGGCTTTTTTGGCTACACCTTC. This translates into CASGFAGTGSRRGFFGYTF. Filled out from reference TRBV12-5 and TRBJ1-2, the complete variable domain reads DARVTQTPRHKVTEMGQEVTMRCQPILGHNTVFWYRQTMMQGLELLAYFRNRAPLDDSGMPKDRFSAEMPDATLATLKIQPSEPRDSAVYFCASGFAGTGSRRGFFGYTFGSGTRLTVV.

The CDR3 nucleotides read TGTGCCAGCAGCTTAGGTCGGGCCTATGGCTACACCTTC. This encodes CASSLGRAYGYTF. This sequence joins TRBV7-2 and TRBJ1-2; D is undetermined. The V end lost 1 base, the J end lost 4 bases, and 7 bases lay between the germline ends. Per germline, CDR1 SGHTA and CDR2 FQGNSA. There are 13 residues in the CDR3.

The chain links TRBV19 to TRBJ1-4; no clear D. Trimming took off 3 bases at V and 8 bases at J, with 10 bases between the two ends. The CDR3 is made up of 13 amino acids. Germline loops: CDR1 LNHDA, CDR2 SQIVND (reference sequence). The CDR3 DNA reads TGTGCCAGTAGTATGGGTCTAACGGAAAAACTGTTTTTT. Translation gives CASSMGLTEKLFF.

In the case of this clone: One end of the junction is discordant with germline, which a read error may explain. CDR3 bases: TGTGCCAGCAGCGTAGACAGGGGAAACTATGGCTACACCTTC. Residues: CASSVDRGNYGYTF. The chain combines TRBV11-2 with TRBJ1-2; 8 bases line up with TRBD1. CDR3 length: 14 amino acids. Germline CDR1 is SGHAT and CDR2 is FQNNGV.

CDR3 residues: CAWGRVGQLNEKLFF. The DNA of the CDR3 is TGTGCCTGGGGGCGGGTCGGACAGCTTAATGAAAAACTGTTTTTT. V gene TRBV30 combines with J gene TRBJ1-4; D is perhaps TRBD1 (6 bases). The ends were cut back, 5 bases at V and 4 bases at J, with 17 bases in the middle. The CDR3 consists of 15 residues. The germline V gene has CDR1 GTSNPN and CDR2 SVGIG (reference sequence). The complete variable domain, with remaining parts taken from reference TRBV30 and TRBJ1-4, reads SQTIHQWPATLVQPVGSPLSLECTVEGTSNPNLYWYRQAAGRGLQLLFYSVGIGQISSEVPQNLSASRPQDRQFILSSKKLLLSDSGFYLCAWGRVGQLNEKLFFGSGTQLSVL.

V gene TRBV6-1 combines with J gene TRBJ2-1; TRBD1 agrees at 7 bases. Trimming cost V 7 bases and J 4 bases; bases outside gene matches: 10. The length of the CDR3 is 15 residues. Germline V gene lookup returns CDR1 MNHNS and CDR2 SASEGT. The CDR3 DNA sequence: TGTGCCAGCAATCAAGGGGGACAGCCGTACAATGAGCAGTTCTTC. Protein sequence: CASNQGGQPYNEQFF.

The chain joins TRBV27 to TRBJ2-7, with 8 bases aligning to TRBD1. CDR3 length: 15 amino acids. V shed 3 bases, J shed 2 bases, and the junction held 6 bases outside the gene matches. Looked up from germline, CDR1 is MNHEY and CDR2 is SMNVEV (reference sequence). The CDR3 loop reads CASSFDRGTTYEQYF. CDR3 DNA sequence: TGTGCCAGCAGTTTTGACAGGGGAACTACCTACGAGCAGTACTTC.